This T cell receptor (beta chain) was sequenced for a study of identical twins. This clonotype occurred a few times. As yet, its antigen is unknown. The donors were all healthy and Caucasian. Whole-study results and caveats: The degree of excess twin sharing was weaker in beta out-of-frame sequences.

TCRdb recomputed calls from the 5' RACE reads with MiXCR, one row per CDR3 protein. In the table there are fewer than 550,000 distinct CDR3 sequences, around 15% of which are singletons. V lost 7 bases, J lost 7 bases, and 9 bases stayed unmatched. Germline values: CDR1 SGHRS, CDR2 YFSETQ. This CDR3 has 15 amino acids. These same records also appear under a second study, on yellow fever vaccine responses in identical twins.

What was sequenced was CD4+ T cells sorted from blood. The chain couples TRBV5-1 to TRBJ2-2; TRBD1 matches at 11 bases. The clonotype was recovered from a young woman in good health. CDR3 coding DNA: TGCGCCAGCGGGACGGACAGGGGGCCTCACGGGGAGCTGTTTTTT. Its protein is CASGTDRGPHGELFF.